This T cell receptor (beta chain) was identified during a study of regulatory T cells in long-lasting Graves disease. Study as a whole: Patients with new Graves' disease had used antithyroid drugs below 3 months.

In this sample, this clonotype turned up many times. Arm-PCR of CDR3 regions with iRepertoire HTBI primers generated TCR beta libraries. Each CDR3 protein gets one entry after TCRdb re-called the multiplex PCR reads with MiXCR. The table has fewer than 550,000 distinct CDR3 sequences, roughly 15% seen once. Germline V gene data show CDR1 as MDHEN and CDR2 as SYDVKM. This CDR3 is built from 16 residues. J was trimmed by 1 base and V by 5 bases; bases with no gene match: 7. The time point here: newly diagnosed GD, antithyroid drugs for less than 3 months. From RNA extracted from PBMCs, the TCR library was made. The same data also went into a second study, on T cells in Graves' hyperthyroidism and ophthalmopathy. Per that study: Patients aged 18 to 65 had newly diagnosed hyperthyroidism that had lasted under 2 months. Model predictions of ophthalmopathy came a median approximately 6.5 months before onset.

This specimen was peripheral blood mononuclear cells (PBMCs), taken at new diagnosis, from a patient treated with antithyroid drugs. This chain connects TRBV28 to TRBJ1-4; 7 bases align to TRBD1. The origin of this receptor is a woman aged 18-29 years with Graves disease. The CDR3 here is CASSKATGVTNEKLFF. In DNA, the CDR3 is TGTGCCAGCAGTAAAGCAACAGGGGTAACTAATGAAAAACTGTTTTTT.